These 15 T cell receptor beta chains came from one sample sequenced in a study of shared clonotypes between healthy human individuals. Sequenced by immunoSEQ multiplex PCR; TCRdb stores in-frame clones only, minus some. The profile shows roughly 450,000 clones, around 74% of them singletons. The sequencing sample was made of PBMCs. The receptors were gathered from a woman in her thirties or forties in good health. Some clones in this sample may be carry-over from other donors' samples.

CDR3 coding DNA: TGTGCCAGCAGCTTGGTCCGGGCCCCTAGCACAGATACGCAGTATTTT. It is translated as CASSLVRAPSTDTQYF. The chain uses TRBV5-6 and TRBJ2-3; D unclear. The CDR3 covers 16 residues. The germline V gene encodes CDR1 SGHDT and CDR2 YYEEEE. The V gene lost 0 bases and the J gene lost 0 bases, with 11 bases spanning the gap.

In regard to this clone: Other DNA sequences from this sample encode an identical CDR3 as well. The genes are TRBV4-1 and TRBJ1-3, with a weak D call TRBD1 (6 bases). CDR3 length: 16 residues. Germline values: CDR1 MGHRA, CDR2 YSYEKL. Trimming took 2 bases from V and 2 from J, leaving 13 bases between them. CDR3 nucleotides: TGCGCCAGCAGCCAATCTACCGGGGGCCCTGGAAACACCATATATTTT. This translates into CASSQSTGGPGNTIYF.

Only one count was recorded for this clone. V gene TRBV6-4 combines with J gene TRBJ2-7; 7 positions agree with TRBD1. The ends lost 5 bases at V and 7 bases at J; junction bases unmatched: 11. This CDR3 has 14 residues. Germline V lookup: CDR1 MRHNA, CDR2 SNTAGT. CDR3 protein: CASSKNRGTGEQYF. DNA of the CDR3: TGTGCCAGCAGTAAGAACAGGGGTACTGGGGAGCAGTACTTC.

The chain carries TRBV6-4 and TRBJ2-1, with D uncertain. Trimming took 5 bases from V and 2 from J, leaving 7 bases between them. Germline CDR1 MRHNA, CDR2 SNTAGT. This CDR3 contains 13 residues. The CDR3 DNA sequence: TGTGCCAGCAGTTCCGTTGCCTACAATGAGCAGTTCTTC. Protein product: CASSSVAYNEQFF.

V and J are TRBV12-2 and TRBJ2-5; the DNA was not used to check the table's D call, TRBD2. TRBV12-2 is marked as a pseudogene. CDR3 length equals 16 residues. The CDR3 here is CASRSGLKREIETQYF. DNA of the CDR3: TGTGCAAGTCGCTCAGGGCTTAAGCGGGAGATAGAGACCCAGTACTTC.

The chain recombines TRBV30 with TRBJ2-7; D may be TRBD2 (5 bases). Per the germline V gene, CDR1 is GTSNPN and CDR2 is SVGIG (reference sequence). The V end was cut by 0 bases, the J end by 0 bases, with 15 bases between. CDR3 size: 16 residues. This CDR3 is CAWSVRGSASSYEQYF. The CDR3 nucleotides are TGTGCCTGGAGTGTACGAGGGTCCGCGAGCTCCTACGAGCAGTACTTC.

V gene TRBV29-1 combines with J gene TRBJ2-1; unclear D gene. The CDR3 length is 12 residues. V lost 3 bases, J lost 6 bases, and 9 bases lay in between. The germline V gene has CDR1 SQVTM and CDR2 ANQGSEA. CDR3 nucleotides: TGCAGCGTTGAGGAGCCGACCAATGAGCAGTTCTTC. It yields the protein CSVEEPTNEQFF.

The rearrangement joins TRBV18 to TRBJ2-2; 12 bases map to TRBD2. Trimming cost V 2 bases and J 4 bases; bases outside gene matches: 5. Germline V gene data show CDR1 as KGHSH and CDR2 as LQKENI. There are 17 residues in the CDR3. The CDR3 coding sequence is TGTGCCAGCTCACCAATCGGACTAGCGGGATTCACCGGGGAGCTGTTTTTT. Protein: CASSPIGLAGFTGELFF. Together with reference TRBV18 and TRBJ2-2, the CDR3 gives the full variable domain: NAGVMQNPRHLVRRRGQEARLRCSPMKGHSHVYWYRQLPEEGLKFMVYLQKENIIDESGMPKERFSAEFPKEGPSILRIQQVVRGDSAAYFCASSPIGLAGFTGELFFGEGSRLTVL.

The rearrangement links TRBV7-6 to TRBJ1-4, with no clear D. Germline CDR1 and CDR2: SGHVS and FNYEAQ. V lost 5 bases and J lost 3, with 16 bases in between. This CDR3 contains 16 residues. CDR3 protein: CASSDLRGRANEKLFF. The CDR3 bases are TGTGCCAGCAGCGACCTACGGGGAAGGGCTAATGAAAAACTGTTTTTT.

This chain connects TRBV30 to TRBJ1-4; D not resolved. This CDR3 comprises 14 residues. Looked up from germline, CDR1 is GTSNPN and CDR2 is SVGIG (reference sequence). V lost 3 bases, J lost 5 bases, and 13 bases lay in between. CDR3 DNA sequence: TGTGCCTGGAGAGGAAAACAGTCGAATGAAAAACTGTTTTTT. This codes for CAWRGKQSNEKLFF.

The chain recombines TRBV11-1 with TRBJ2-1, with 8 bases fitting TRBD2. Germline CDR1 is SGHAT and CDR2 is FQDESV (reference sequence). This CDR3 is 15 amino acids long. Trimming took 5 bases from V and 6 from J; bases not matched to a gene: 9. This chain's CDR3 is CASSPAGGRINEQFF. The DNA for the CDR3 is TGTGCCAGCAGCCCGGCGGGGGGCAGGATCAATGAGCAGTTCTTC.

The V gene is TRBV2, the J gene TRBJ2-7, with D uncertain. The CDR3 runs 15 residues. Trimming cost V 7 bases and J 1 base, with 17 bases left between them. Germline CDR1 SNHLY, CDR2 FYNNEI. CDR3: CASNSRSARSYEQYF. CDR3 sequence (DNA): TGTGCCAGCAATTCCCGTTCCGCCAGGTCCTACGAGCAGTACTTC.

This sequence joins TRBV6-4 and TRBJ2-1; 8 bases fit TRBD1. Germline V gene lookup returns CDR1 MRHNA and CDR2 SNTAGT. This CDR3 is built from 15 residues. V was clipped by 3 bases and J by 0 bases; unmatched bases: 1. Written as DNA, the CDR3 is TGTGCCAGCAGTGAAGGACAGGGCTCCTACAATGAGCAGTTCTTC. This encodes CASSEGQGSYNEQFF.

The sample holds a few counts of this clone. Other DNA sequences in the sample encode the same CDR3. The chain uses TRBV7-9 and TRBJ1-5; a weak D match, TRBD1 (5 bases). V was shortened by 5 bases and J by 5 bases, with 13 bases between the two germline ends. The CDR3 has 14 amino acids. The germline CDR1 and CDR2 sequences are SEHNR and FQNEAQ (reference sequence). CDR3 residues: CASSPGTDHQPQHF. The CDR3 DNA reads TGTGCCAGCAGCCCCGGGACGGATCATCAGCCCCAGCATTTT.

This clone was recorded once. In DNA form, the CDR3 reads TGTGCCAGCAGCGAGAGACTAGCGGGAGATCCCGACAATGAGCAGTTCTTC. Translating gives CASSERLAGDPDNEQFF. The V call is TRBV13, the J call TRBJ2-1, with 12 bases identical to TRBD2. Germline lookup yields CDR1 PRHDT and CDR2 FYEKMQ (reference sequence). V was pared by 5 bases and J by 5 bases, with 10 bases of the junction left unmatched. The CDR3 spans 17 residues. Drawing the rest from reference TRBV13 and TRBJ2-1, the complete variable domain is AAGVIQSPRHLIKEKRETATLKCYPIPRHDTVYWYQQGPGQDPQFLISFYEKMQSDKGSIPDRFSAQQFSDYHSELNMSSLELGDSALYFCASSERLAGDPDNEQFFGPGTRLTVL.